This entry describes one T cell receptor (beta chain). This sample stems from a study of OX40 agonist ivuxolimab in advanced cancers. Background on the study: Aged roughly 23 to 80 with a mean of approximately 60 years, they were approximately 79% male.

Sequencing was performed with immunoSEQ multiplex PCR; in TCRdb, only in-frame clones are kept and a portion is missing. The repertoire consists of around 62,000 clones, with about 89% occurring once and the leading ten covering under 0.4%. The CDR3 runs to 15 residues. Trimming took off 0 bases at V and 2 bases at J, with 10 bases between the two ends. CDR1 and CDR2 (germline): LNHNV, YYDKDF (reference sequence). The sequence came from an adult with an advanced solid tumor such as melanoma, head and neck, liver or kidney cancer. The material was CD4+ or CD8+ T cells sorted from blood, obtained in a trial of the OX40 agonist ivuxolimab. The chain links TRBV15 to TRBJ2-5; tentative D call: TRBD2 (5 bases). This chain's CDR3 is CATSRDRGDQETQYF. The CDR3 DNA sequence: TGTGCCACCAGCAGAGATCGGGGTGATCAAGAGACCCAGTACTTC.